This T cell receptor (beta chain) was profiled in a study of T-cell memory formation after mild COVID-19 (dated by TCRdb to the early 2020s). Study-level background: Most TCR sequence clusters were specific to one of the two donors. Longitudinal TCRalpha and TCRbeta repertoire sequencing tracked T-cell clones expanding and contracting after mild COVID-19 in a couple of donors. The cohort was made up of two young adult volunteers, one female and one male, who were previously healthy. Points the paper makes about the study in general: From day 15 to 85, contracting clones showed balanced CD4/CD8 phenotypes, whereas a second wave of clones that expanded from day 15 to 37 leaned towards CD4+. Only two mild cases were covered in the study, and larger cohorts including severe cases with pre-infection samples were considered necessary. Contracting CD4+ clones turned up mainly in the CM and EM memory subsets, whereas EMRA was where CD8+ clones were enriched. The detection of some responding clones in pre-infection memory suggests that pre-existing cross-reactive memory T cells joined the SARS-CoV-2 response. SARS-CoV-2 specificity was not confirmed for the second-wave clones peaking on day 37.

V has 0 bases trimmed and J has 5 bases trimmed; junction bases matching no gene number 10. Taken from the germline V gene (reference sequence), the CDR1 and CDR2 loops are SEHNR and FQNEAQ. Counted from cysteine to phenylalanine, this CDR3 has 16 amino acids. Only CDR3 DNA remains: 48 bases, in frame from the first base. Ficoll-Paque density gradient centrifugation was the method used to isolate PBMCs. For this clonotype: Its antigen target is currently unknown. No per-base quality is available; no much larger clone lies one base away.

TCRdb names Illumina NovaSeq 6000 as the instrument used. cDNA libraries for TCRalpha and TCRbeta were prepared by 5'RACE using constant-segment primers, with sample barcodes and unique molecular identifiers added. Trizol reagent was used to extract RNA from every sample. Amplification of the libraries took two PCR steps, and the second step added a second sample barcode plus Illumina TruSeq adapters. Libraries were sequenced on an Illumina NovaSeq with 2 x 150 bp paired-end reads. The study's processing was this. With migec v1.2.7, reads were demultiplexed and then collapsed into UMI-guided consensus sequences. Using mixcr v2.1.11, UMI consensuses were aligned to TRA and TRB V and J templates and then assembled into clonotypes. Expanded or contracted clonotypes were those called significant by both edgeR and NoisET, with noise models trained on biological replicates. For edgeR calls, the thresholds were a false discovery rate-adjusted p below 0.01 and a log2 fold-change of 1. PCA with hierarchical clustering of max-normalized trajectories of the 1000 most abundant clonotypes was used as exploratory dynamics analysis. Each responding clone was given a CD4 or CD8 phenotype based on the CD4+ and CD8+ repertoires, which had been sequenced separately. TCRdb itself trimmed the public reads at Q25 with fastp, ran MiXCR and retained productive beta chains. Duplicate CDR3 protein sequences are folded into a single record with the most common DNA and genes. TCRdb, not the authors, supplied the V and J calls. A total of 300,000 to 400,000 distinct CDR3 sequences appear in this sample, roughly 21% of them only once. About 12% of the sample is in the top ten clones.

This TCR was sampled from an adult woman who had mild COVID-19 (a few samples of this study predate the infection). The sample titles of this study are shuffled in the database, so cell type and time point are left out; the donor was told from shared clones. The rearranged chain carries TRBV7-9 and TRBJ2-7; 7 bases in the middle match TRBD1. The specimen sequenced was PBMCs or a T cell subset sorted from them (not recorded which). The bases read TGTGCCAGCAGCTTAGCGCTGGCAGGGGGTGTAAACGAGCAGTACTTC. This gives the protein CASSLALAGGVNEQYF.